Sequencing of this TCR beta chain was carried out in a study of T cells in Graves' hyperthyroidism and ophthalmopathy. Study findings and constraints: Ophthalmopathy prediction by the model preceded onset by a median about 6.8 months. Also found in blood were most expanded thyroid clonotypes above 0.001.

This clonotype was counted between two and nine times. The antigen remains unidentified. The germline gives CDR1 DFQATT, CDR2 SNEGSKA (reference sequence). This CDR3 is built from 17 residues. Trimming at V came to 0 bases and at J to 8 bases, leaving 10 bases not matched to a gene. RNA transcripts served as the template for amplifying TCR beta CDR3 regions. In the first-round RT-PCR of the TCR CDR3, the HTBI primer set was used. One entry per CDR3 protein results from TCRdb running MiXCR on the multiplex PCR reads. Seen here are 410,000 or so distinct CDR3 sequences, roughly 15% observed once, and the top ten hold 13%.

The chain recombines TRBV20-1 with TRBJ2-1; the match to TRBD2 covers 13 bases. The source is a man aged 18-30 years with Graves' ophthalmopathy. The specimen was blood. The CDR3 DNA sequence: TGCAGTGCTAGAGATCCCGGGACTAGCGGGAATTCGTATGAGCAGTTCTTC. Translation: CSARDPGTSGNSYEQFF.